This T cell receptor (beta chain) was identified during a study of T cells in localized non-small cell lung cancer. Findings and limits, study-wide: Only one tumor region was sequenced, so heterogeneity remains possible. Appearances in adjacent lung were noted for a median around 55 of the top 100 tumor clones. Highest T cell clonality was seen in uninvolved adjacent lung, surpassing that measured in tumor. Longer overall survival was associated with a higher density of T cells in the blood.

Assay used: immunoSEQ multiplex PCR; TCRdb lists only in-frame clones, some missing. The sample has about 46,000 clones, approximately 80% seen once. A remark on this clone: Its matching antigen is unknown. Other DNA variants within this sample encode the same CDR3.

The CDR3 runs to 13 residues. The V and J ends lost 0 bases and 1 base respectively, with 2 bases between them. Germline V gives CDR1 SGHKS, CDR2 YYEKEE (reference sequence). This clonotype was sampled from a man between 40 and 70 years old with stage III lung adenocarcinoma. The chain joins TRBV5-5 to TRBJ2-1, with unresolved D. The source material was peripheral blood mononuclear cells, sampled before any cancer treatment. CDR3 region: CASSLDSYNEQFF. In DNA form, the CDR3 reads TGTGCCAGCAGCTTGGATTCCTACAATGAGCAGTTCTTC. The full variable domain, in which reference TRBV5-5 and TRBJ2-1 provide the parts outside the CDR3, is DAGVTQSPTHLIKTRGQQVTLRCSPISGHKSVSWYQQVLGQGPQFIFQYYEKEERGRGNFPDRFSARQFPNYSSELNVNALLLGDSALYLCASSLDSYNEQFFGPGTRLTVL.